These 19 T cell receptor beta chains came from one sample sequenced in a study of CD8 T cells in ankylosing spondylitis. Study-level findings and limits: For ankylosing spondylitis blood, a TCR beta motif of under 10 highly homologous variants appeared characteristic.

TCRdb analysed the 5' RACE reads with MiXCR anew, one entry per CDR3 protein. The data show around 440,000 distinct CDR3 sequences, with approximately 17% seen just once and 1% held by the top ten. These receptors have no identified antigens. Sequencing input: blood, either unsorted or a sorted T cell fraction (not recorded which). The receptors derive from a male donor with ankylosing spondylitis.

CDR3 region: CSVVGLTGENTIYF. The DNA of the CDR3 is TGCAGCGTTGTGGGGCTGACAGGGGAAAACACCATATATTTT. The gene calls are TRBV29-1 and TRBJ1-3, with TRBD1 matching 8 bases. The junction had 8 bases not matched to a gene; V was cut back by 4 bases and J by 6 bases. The CDR3 runs 14 residues. Germline V gene data show CDR1 as SQVTM and CDR2 as ANQGSEA.

This chain connects TRBV11-1 to TRBJ2-7, with D perhaps matching TRBD1 (6 bases). Germline V lookup: CDR1 SGHAT, CDR2 FQDESV (reference sequence). The CDR3 has 16 amino acids. With 3 bases removed from V and 2 bases from J, the gap between germline ends came to 17 bases. The CDR3 protein is CASSFLAGTLTYEQYF. The DNA for the CDR3 is TGTGCCAGCAGCTTTCTAGCAGGGACACTCACCTACGAGCAGTACTTC.

This clonotype came up a few times. V and J are TRBV3-1 and TRBJ1-2, with 7 bases aligning to TRBD1. Germline assignment: CDR1 LGHDT and CDR2 YNNKEL (reference sequence). This CDR3 has 15 amino acids. V trimming: 0 bases; J trimming: 5 bases; junction bases outside the gene matches: 6. The chain's CDR3 is CASSQDRGDLYGYTF. The CDR3 DNA follows: TGTGCCAGCAGCCAAGACAGGGGGGACTTGTATGGCTACACCTTC.

This clonotype has a handful of counts. The V and J genes are TRBV7-6 and TRBJ1-1; 10 bases map to TRBD1. This CDR3 contains 15 residues. Germline V lookup: CDR1 SGHVS, CDR2 FNYEAQ. With 4 bases clipped from V and 5 bases from J, the junction kept 7 bases outside the gene matches. For the CDR3, the DNA is TGTGCCAGCAGCTCCTCCGGGACAGGGGTAACTGAAGCTTTCTTT. This sequence encodes CASSSSGTGVTEAFF. The full variable domain, its missing parts supplied by reference TRBV7-6 and TRBJ1-1, is GAGVSQSPRYKVTKRGQDVALRCDPISGHVSLYWYRQALGQGPEFLTYFNYEAQQDKSGLPNDRFSAERPEGSISTLTIQRTEQRDSAMYRCASSSSGTGVTEAFFGQGTRLTVV.

The DNA for the CDR3 is TGTGCCAGTAGTAACCCGGCCCAAAACAATGAGCAGTTCTTC. Amino acids: CASSNPAQNNEQFF. The rearrangement joins TRBV19 to TRBJ2-1; D unclear. The V end lost 4 bases, the J end lost 5 bases, and 12 bases lay between the germline ends. The CDR3 loop spans 14 amino acids. Germline-derived CDR1 and CDR2 are LNHDA and SQIVND (reference sequence). Using reference TRBV19 and TRBJ2-1 for the parts outside the CDR3, the full variable domain is DGGITQSPKYLFRKEGQNVTLSCEQNLNHDAMYWYRQDPGQGLRLIYYSQIVNDFQKGDIAEGYSVSREKKESFPLTVTSAQKNPTAFYLCASSNPAQNNEQFFGPGTRLTVL.

Many counts were recorded for this clonotype. The chain has TRBV12-3 or TRBV12-4 and TRBJ2-1; D unclear. The CDR3 is 15 residues long. V was shortened by 3 bases and J by 0 bases, with 9 bases between the two germline ends. The CDR3 sequence: CASSFRRSSYNEQFF. The CDR3 coding sequence is TGTGCCAGCAGTTTTCGGCGAAGCTCCTACAATGAGCAGTTCTTC.

In its sample, this clonotype was seen a few times. This chain uses TRBV6-2 or TRBV6-3 with TRBJ1-1; 7 bases fit TRBD1. CDR1 is MNHEY and CDR2 is SVGEGT in the germline V gene. The V gene end was trimmed by 7 bases and the J gene end by 5 bases; junction bases not matched to a gene: 10. There are 14 residues in the CDR3. DNA for the CDR3: TGTGCCAGCAAGTGGGGACAGCAGCCAACTGAAGCTTTCTTT. Its protein product is CASKWGQQPTEAFF.

CDR3 sequence reads: CASSRSWTNQPQHF. CDR3 coding DNA: TGTGCCAGCAGCCGATCATGGACGAATCAGCCCCAGCATTTT. V is TRBV7-2 and J is TRBJ1-5; D unclear. The CDR3 has 14 amino acids. Trimming stripped 5 bases from V and 4 bases from J, with 12 bases between. The germline V gene has CDR1 SGHTA and CDR2 FQGNSA.

The chain carries TRBV7-2 and TRBJ1-2, with D possibly being TRBD1 (5 bases). The V gene lost 4 bases and the J gene lost 3 bases, with 15 bases spanning the gap. The CDR3 length is 15 residues. Germline V lookup: CDR1 SGHTA, CDR2 FQGNSA. CDR3 nucleotide sequence: TGTGCCAGCAGCTACCCCGGGGGTGAGGACTATGGCTACACCTTC. Protein product: CASSYPGGEDYGYTF.

This rearrangement joins TRBV2 to TRBJ2-7; TRBD1 agrees at 10 bases. Germline values: CDR1 SNHLY, CDR2 FYNNEI. V was pared by 1 base and J by 2 bases, with 8 bases of the junction left unmatched. The CDR3 has 17 residues. CDR3 loop: CASSEGVGQGGPYEQYF. CDR3 nucleotides: TGTGCCAGCAGTGAAGGGGTTGGACAGGGGGGACCCTACGAGCAGTACTTC.

In this sample, this clonotype turned up a few times. The gene calls are TRBV11-1 and TRBJ2-5; 12 bases match TRBD2. The CDR3 loop spans 18 amino acids. With V trimmed by 4 bases and J by 2 bases, 11 bases remained unmatched. The germline CDR1 and CDR2 sequences are SGHAT and FQDESV (reference sequence). CDR3 amino acids: CASSSLGLAGFLQETQYF. The CDR3 DNA reads TGTGCCAGCAGCTCCCTAGGACTAGCGGGGTTTCTACAAGAGACCCAGTACTTC.

Ten or more counts support this clonotype. CDR3 residues: CASSAREGKLFF. The CDR3 coding sequence is TGTGCCAGCAGCGCCAGGGAGGGGAAACTGTTTTTT. The chain is built from TRBV12-3 or TRBV12-4 and TRBJ1-4, with a tentative D call TRBD1 (5 bases). V dropped 6 bases and J dropped 11 bases, with 13 bases sitting between them. This CDR3 has 12 amino acids.

The gene calls are TRBV18 and TRBJ1-5; D possibly corresponds to TRBD1 (5 bases). The CDR3 consists of 14 residues. Germline V CDR1 and CDR2: KGHSH, LQKENI. V was cut by 6 bases and J by 6 bases, with 15 bases left in between. The CDR3 region has the DNA TGTGCCAGCTCGCCGGGCAGGGAGGCTCAGCCCCAGCATTTT. Protein: CASSPGREAQPQHF.

This clonotype showed up many times. The V and J genes are TRBV9 and TRBJ2-2, with D possibly being TRBD2 (6 bases). CDR3 length equals 16 residues. Germline CDR1 reads SGDLS; CDR2 reads YYNGEE. Trimming took off 0 bases at V and 1 base at J, with 10 bases between the two ends. CDR3 protein: CASSVAHGGNTGELFF. The DNA for the CDR3 is TGTGCCAGCAGCGTAGCTCACGGGGGGAACACCGGGGAGCTGTTTTTT.

Many counts were recorded for this clonotype. The rearrangement links TRBV12-3 or TRBV12-4 to TRBJ2-1; D is perhaps TRBD2 (6 bases). The V gene lost 5 bases and the J gene lost 4 bases, with 9 bases spanning the gap. CDR3 length: 13 amino acids. This chain's CDR3 is CASSEDYYNEQFF. The DNA for the CDR3 is TGTGCCAGCAGTGAGGACTATTACAATGAGCAGTTCTTC.

The J gene is TRBJ2-7, the V gene TRBV3-1, with a weak D call TRBD1 (5 bases). The CDR3 has 14 residues. Germline lookup yields CDR1 LGHDT and CDR2 YNNKEL (reference sequence). V was pared by 1 base and J by 3 bases, with 10 bases between. CDR3 in DNA: TGTGCCAGCAGCCAAGTTCCCGACAGCTACGAGCAGTACTTC. Encoded protein: CASSQVPDSYEQYF.

The V gene is TRBV20-1, the J gene TRBJ2-7; TRBD1 aligns across 8 bases. This CDR3 is 12 amino acids long. Unmatched junction bases numbered 3, after V lost 3 bases and J lost 5 bases. Germline CDR1 reads DFQATT; CDR2 reads SNEGSKA (reference sequence). In DNA form, the CDR3 reads TGCAGTGCTAGGGACAGGGTGGACGAGCAGTACTTC. Its protein is CSARDRVDEQYF.

This clonotype was counted between two and nine times. V gene TRBV7-9 combines with J gene TRBJ1-2; D is perhaps TRBD1 (5 bases). CDR1 is SEHNR, CDR2 FQNEAQ, per germline (reference sequence). V lost 3 bases and J lost 8, with 22 bases in between. The CDR3 has 16 amino acids. CDR3 coding DNA: TGTGCCAGCAGCTTTTCCAACGTTGGACGGACAATAGGCTACACCTTC. It encodes CASSFSNVGRTIGYTF. Variable domain in full (rest from reference TRBV7-9 and TRBJ1-2): DTGVSQNPRHKITKRGQNVTFRCDPISEHNRLYWYRQTLGQGPEFLTYFQNEAQLEKSRLLSDRFSAERPKGSFSTLEIQRTEQGDSAMYLCASSFSNVGRTIGYTFGSGTRLTVV.

The chain carries TRBV5-1 and TRBJ2-3, with 9 bases matching TRBD2. The CDR3 loop spans 18 amino acids. Germline CDR1 is SGHRS and CDR2 is YFSETQ. V shed 5 bases and J 4 bases; nucleotides not matched to a gene: 17. The CDR3 coding sequence is TGCGCCAGCAGTGAGCTAGCGGGGTTGGGGAGGGGCCCAGATACGCAGTATTTT. It yields the protein CASSELAGLGRGPDTQYF.